This T cell receptor (beta chain) was recovered during a study of cytomegalovirus exposure and HLA in healthy donors. Study-wide points: Accounts indicate the classifier identified cytomegalovirus status with strong specificity and sensitivity. Presence/absence analyses took donor sequencing depth as roughly uniform.

The PCR was carried out with 60 Vbeta primers and 13 Jbeta primers. Sequenced by immunoSEQ multiplex PCR; TCRdb stores in-frame clones only, minus some. This repertoire shows about 84,000 clones, roughly 63% found once; its top ten account for 15%. As regards this clone: The antigen remains unidentified.

All the people who gave samples were healthy bone marrow donors. The source is a middle-aged woman in good health and CMV-seropositive. Material: PBMCs.

The CDR3 nucleotides are TGTGCCAGCAGCCAGGGACAGTCCGGGGAGCTGTTTTTT. This codes for CASSQGQSGELFF. This chain connects TRBV9 to TRBJ2-2, with 7 bases that match TRBD1. This CDR3 has 13 residues. J gave up 6 bases and V 4 bases, and 3 bases lay outside the gene matches. Germline-derived CDR1 and CDR2 are SGDLS and YYNGEE.